The clone carrying this T cell receptor beta chain was counted between two and nine times. The data were taken from a study of identical twins. CDR3 length equals 13 residues. V lost 3 bases to trimming and J lost 7 bases, with 12 bases between them. The germline CDR1 and CDR2 sequences are DFQATT and SNEGSKA (reference sequence). MiXCR, applied by TCRdb to the 5' RACE reads, yields one record per CDR3 protein. Among about 720,000 distinct CDR3 sequences listed, roughly 20% were seen once. This same sample was also taken into another study, of T cells expressing NK-cell markers.

The rearrangement joins TRBV20-1 to TRBJ2-2; D might be TRBD1 (6 bases). The material sequenced was PBMCs. The sequence derives from a woman between 18 and 29 years old in good health. The CDR3 sequence is CSARARGSGELFF. Here the CDR3 DNA reads TGCAGTGCTAGGGCCAGGGGAAGCGGGGAGCTGTTTTTT.